This record looks at one T cell receptor beta chain sequence and its context. This clone's antigen is unknown. The sample holds no much larger clone one base away, and base qualities are not on file. The sample comes from a study of cytomegalovirus exposure and HLA in healthy donors (dated by TCRdb to about 2017). With respect to the entire study: According to an earlier analysis of a few hundred of the donors, 150 million to 200 million T cells yielded some 120 million unique TCR beta sequences and roughly 280 Gb of sequence data. Roughly 290 gigabases of sequencing data and around 80 million unique TCR sequences made up an early release that covered approximately 700 HLA-typed donors. Among the approximately 430 genotyped donors, around 81% belonged to the genetic ancestry cluster associated with self-reported Caucasian donors. The aim of the study was to test whether cataloging public T cell receptors could identify signatures of past pathogen exposure. The T cell repertoires of 670 or so subjects were profiled by immunosequencing and related to cytomegalovirus serostatus. A separate validation cohort of roughly 130 different subjects was used in addition to the roughly 670-subject first cohort. High-throughput TCR immunosequencing, statistical association of individual TCRs with disease status, and machine learning were combined to predict cytomegalovirus infection status. A later analysis re-examined previously published TCR beta repertoires from more than 650 donors and added high-resolution HLA genotyping to investigate patterns of TCR occurrence. The later analysis used no new phenotypic data to find candidate immune exposures, relying instead on TCR beta sequences and their occurrence across donors. An earlier analysis of several hundred of the donors used high-throughput TCR beta sequencing to judge whether each TCR beta V gene segment behaved as functional or pseudogenic. Donor age, sex, ethnicity and CMV serostatus were collected together with the repertoire data. A later genetic analysis took genome-wide SNP genotypes for about 55% of the 666 donors and used that subset as a discovery cohort. Every repertoire in the discovery cohort had been generated on one and the same sequencing platform. HLA typing included class I and class II loci at four-digit resolution. The number of typed donors differed by locus: roughly 620-630 for A, B, C, DRB1 and DQB1; approximately 540 for DQA1; approximately 600 for DPA1; and about 450 for DPB1. Several DR-DQ haplotypes were treated as single units for association and clustering because of strong linkage in the cohort. Across some 400 genotyped donors of the cohort, an average of approximately 240,000 unique TCR beta nucleotide sequences per donor were sequenced, and roughly 17% of those sequences were non-productive.

In total, over 600 healthy bone marrow donors made up the cohort. Cohort members were all nominally healthy when sampled, although unrecorded immune exposures were likely present. The donor tested CMV seronegative, placing the donor among the 300 to 450 seronegative members of the cohort. Every donor gave a peripheral blood sample, and the peripheral blood mononuclear cells from that sample were used for TCR beta sequencing. Genomic DNA extraction from the blood cell samples was performed with the Qiagen DNeasy Blood Extraction Kit. V is pared back by 1 base and J by 2 bases, with 21 bases lying between the germline termini. The germline V gene (reference sequence) supplies CDR1 SGHKS and CDR2 YYEKEE. The CDR3 runs 18 amino acids, cysteine and phenylalanine included. Only the CDR3 DNA stays, 54 bases, in frame from base 1. The receptor library was made with the immunoSEQ multiplex PCR assay. For the multiplex PCR, a mixture combining 60 forward primers for TCR Vbeta segments and 13 reverse primers for TCR Jbeta segments was used. A multiplex PCR assay on genomic DNA amplified the CDR3 region of rearranged TCR beta genes. Amplified TCR beta libraries were sequenced as 87-base-pair reads on the Illumina HiSeq System. As for the authors' bioinformatics: In a later analysis, roughly 80 million unique TCR beta chains were counted across the roughly 670 repertoires, and around 10 million of these chains were shared by at least two donors. Raw reads were error-corrected and collapsed into unique sequences with a nearest-neighbor algorithm that merged closely related sequences to remove PCR and sequencing errors. CDR3 sequences were aligned to IMGT reference sequences to assign V, D and J gene segments. For a sequence to be retained, a match of at least six nucleotides to both a V gene segment and a J gene segment was required. A rearrangement counted as productive if the CDR3 had no stop codons and remained in frame with V and J, and every other rearrangement counted as non-productive. CDR3 was defined by IMGT convention, running from the second conserved V-encoded cysteine to the conserved J-encoded phenylalanine. In an earlier analysis of roughly 580 of the donors, sequences lacking an unambiguous match to a single V gene segment were excluded. In an earlier analysis of approximately 610 of the donors, V segments were called functional above 56.7% productive rearrangements and were called segregating when the between-donor standard deviation exceeded 5%. A statistical classification framework was built to diagnose cytomegalovirus status from the catalog of TCR beta chain sequences. In a later analysis, V and J genes were assigned by comparing TCR nucleotide sequences against IMGT/GENE-DB human TR gene sequences. In a later analysis, CDR3 sequences and most-parsimonious VDJ recombination scenarios were assigned using the TCRdist pipeline. In a later analysis, each TCR beta chain was defined by its CDR3 amino acid sequence together with its V-gene family, and reads lacking a unique V-gene family were excluded. To address suspected cross-contamination and a sequencing artifact, a later analysis removed around 600 highly shared, low-generation-probability nucleotide sequences. In a later analysis, a clonal expansion index for each public chain was calculated from normalized within-repertoire ranks of inferred template counts. A later analysis computed generation probabilities with a VDJ recombination model fitted to out-of-frame rearrangements, and checked the results against IGoR. A later analysis scored TCR-TCR, TCR-HLA and TCR-CMV co-occurrence with hypergeometric tests, applying a repertoire-size bias correction to TCR pairs. To estimate false discovery rates, a later analysis permuted the HLA or CMV assignments 20 times. In a later analysis, co-occurring TCRs were grouped with DBSCAN, and TCRdist sequence similarity was added when clustering was performed within HLA-allele-positive subsets. Co-occurrence clustering excluded repertoires with fewer than 30,000 or more than 120,000 public chains, plus five with anomalous nucleotide sharing. TCRdb carries this immuneACCESS record with in-frame sequences only. Its versions omit some clonotypes, under half of them owing to an unresolved V gene in the studies checked, with the rest unexplained. V, J and clone size are taken as reported in that table, and D and trimming were inferred from the DNA itself. Recorded for this sample are some 110,000 clones; around 70% of them occurred a single time. The biggest ten clones account for about 1.6% of the sample.

General conclusions and limits of the study: The authors suggested that the approach could potentially be extended to other disease states and immunological phenotypes. According to a later analysis, TCR association rates differed among HLA loci, with DRB1 alleles showing the most associated TCRs and HLA-C alleles showing the fewest. Only TCR beta chains were sequenced in this cohort, and the absence of alpha or paired-chain data limited detectable features. Compared with the approximately 720-donor mean, donors in an Asian-associated ancestry cluster had fewer N-insertions in productive TCRs, according to a later genetic analysis. A further reported finding was that TCR beta sequences accurately predicted the HLA-A and HLA-B alleles for most subjects in the first cohort. Correlated functional status among segregating V segments might be attributable to linkage disequilibrium, but an unknown experimental factor could not be ruled out. The study listed approximately 150 TCR beta chains as associated with cytomegalovirus. While some public TCRs were present in many individuals, most TCR sequences turned up only very rarely across donors. A cluster of highly shared sequence variants was judged likely to represent a technical artifact of the sequencing pipeline. Compared with equally common non-associated chains, HLA-associated TCR beta chains in a later analysis were more clonally expanded and had lower generation probabilities. In a later analysis, most CMV-associated TCR beta chains were found to appear HLA-restricted, with HLA associations seemingly driven largely by CMV exposure. For the cohort, immune exposure information was limited to CMV serostatus. Strong co-occurrence of HLA alleles, especially DR and DQ, made assigning TCR associations to individual alleles difficult. Specific HLA alleles were associated with 15,000 to 20,000 TCR beta sequences at a false discovery rate of 0.05 in a later analysis. An earlier analysis of around 540 of the donors showed that most TCR beta V segments appeared in productive rearrangements either about 87% or about 30% of the time, which broadly matched IMGT annotations. In vitro tests confirmed that a few of the cytomegalovirus-associated TCR beta chains recognize cytomegalovirus antigens. The 87-base-pair reads could not distinguish some IMGT-functional V segments, including TRBV6-2 and TRBV6-3, so those segments were excluded. In both the original and validation cohorts, the classifier was reported to diagnose cytomegalovirus status with high specificity and sensitivity. Because counts were too low, roughly 18 rarely observed V segments, including chromosome 9 orphons, were left out of the earlier analysis of about 500 of the donors. According to a later analysis, parvovirus B19, influenza, CMV and Epstein-Barr virus appeared linked to several top co-occurrence clusters. In a later genetic analysis, a missense DCLRE1C variant was associated with V-gene and J-gene trimming of TCR beta chains, and the association was replicated in an independent cohort. Presence/absence analyses assumed roughly uniform sequencing depth across donors, an assumption that may not hold. Because HLA typing was missing for some donors at each locus, association tests included only the typed subset.

The chain joins TRBV5-5 to TRBJ1-1, and the D gene may be TRBD1, 5 bases matching. This receptor was identified in a woman aged 18-29 years in good health and CMV-seronegative. The specimen was PBMCs. The nucleotide sequence reads as follows: TGTGCCAGCAGCTTGTTGGGCGGCAGGGAAAAGGAAAACACTGAAGCTTTCTTT. Its product reads: CASSLLGGREKENTEAFF.